Included here is one T cell receptor (beta chain) sequence, with context. Here immunoSEQ multiplex PCR was the method, and the copy in TCRdb shows in-frame clones only, minus some. The data show tens of thousands of clones, more than 95% seen once. The data were taken from a study of technical replicates of blood from a handful of donors. Germline lookup yields CDR1 MDHEN and CDR2 SYDVKM. The CDR3 sequence is 16 residues long. V trimming: 4 bases; J trimming: 2 bases; junction bases outside the gene matches: 7. Sequences were obtained from T cells isolated from PBMCs. The chain links TRBV28 to TRBJ2-3, with 9 bases matching TRBD1. This clonotype originated in a human donor in good health. CDR3 nucleotides: TGTGCCAGCAGTTCCCCGGGACAGGGATCCACAGATACGCAGTATTTT. Translation gives CASSSPGQGSTDTQYF.